Below are 5 T cell receptor beta chains sequenced from a single sample in a study of blood T cell repertoires in COVID-19. Clones were sequenced by immunoSEQ multiplex PCR, and TCRdb holds only the in-frame ones, with some missing. The sample contains around 260,000 clones, 70% to 90% of which appear only once. The material sequenced was peripheral blood. Receptors originate from a woman aged 55-69 years with COVID-19, enrolled during active disease.

V is TRBV5-4 and J is TRBJ1-1; D gene unclear. Per germline, CDR1 SGHNT and CDR2 YYREEE (reference sequence). The CDR3 has 12 residues. V lost 2 bases and J lost 1, with 3 bases in between. The CDR3 protein is CASSFWNTEAFF. The DNA of the CDR3 is TGTGCCAGCAGCTTCTGGAACACTGAAGCTTTCTTT.

The chain employs TRBV19 and TRBJ2-7, with D possibly TRBD2 on 6 matching bases. The V gene's germline CDR1 is LNHDA and CDR2 SQIVND (reference sequence). CDR3 length: 18 residues. V lost 6 bases, J lost 2 bases, and 26 bases lay in between. The CDR3 coding sequence is TGTGCCAGTAGGGGGACCACGGGACTCATTACGGGAACCTACGAGCAGTACTTC. Translating gives CASRGTTGLITGTYEQYF.

This rearrangement joins TRBV7-9 to TRBJ1-2; 9 bases match TRBD1. CDR1 is SEHNR, CDR2 FQNEAQ, per germline (reference sequence). Germline trimming cut 5 bases from V and 8 bases from J; bases unmatched to any gene: 9. The CDR3 contains 14 residues. CDR3 nucleotides: TGTGCCAGCAGCAAGGACAGGGGAGAGAAGGGCTACACCTTC. Encoded protein: CASSKDRGEKGYTF.

This chain links TRBV11-2 with TRBJ1-3; no firm D call. Germline CDR1 and CDR2: SGHAT and FQNNGV. V gave up 3 bases and J gave up 2 bases, with 14 bases separating them. The CDR3 runs 16 residues. CDR3 DNA sequence: TGTGCCAGCAGCTTTCCCCGGGTAGCTCCTGGAAACACCATATATTTT. Residues: CASSFPRVAPGNTIYF.

The rearrangement links TRBV6-2 or TRBV6-3 to TRBJ1-4; 7 bases match TRBD1. CDR1 is MNHEY and CDR2 is SVGEGT in the germline V gene. The CDR3 sequence is 13 residues long. V dropped 2 bases and J dropped 10; count of bases not matched to a gene: 4. The CDR3 DNA reads as TGTGCCAGCAGTTACGTCTCAGGGGGAAAACTGTTTTTT. Residues: CASSYVSGGKLFF.